The 4 T cell receptor beta chains listed next were all sequenced from one sample in a study of tumor-infiltrating lymphocytes in primary liver carcinoma (dated by TCRdb to 2015 to 2018). Total RNA and DNA were co-extracted from approximately 20-30 mg of bulk tissue with the AllPrep DNA/RNA mini kit, without cell sorting. Instrument on record: Illumina HiSeq 2500. Using a constant-region primer and ProtoScript II reverse transcriptase, TCRbeta-specific cDNA was reverse-transcribed from 500 ng total RNA. Construction of the TCRbeta libraries relied on three nested rounds of multiplex PCR, following a slightly modified ARM-PCR procedure. Multiplex TRBV1-TRBV30 forward primers and a Cbeta reverse primer were used in the first two PCR rounds, each of which was run for around 10 cycles. Starting from the raw public reads, TCRdb applied fastp trimming at Q25, assembled clones with MiXCR and retained in-frame beta chains. Every entry covers one CDR3 protein and lists the most common genes and DNA from its rows. Here the sample has about 23,000 distinct CDR3 sequences; 75% to 80% occur a single time. Under 35% of the sample comes from the top ten.

Source material: liver tumor tissue from sampling region 5. This sample's cell subset or site label indicates: tumor region T5, tumor centre. The receptors originated from a woman aged 25-40 years with primary liver carcinoma and hepatitis B virus infection.

With regard to this clonotype: Since no conserved phenylalanine or tryptophan closes the CDR3, a read error is the likely cause. This chain joins TRBV4-3 and TRBJ2-5; D tentatively fits TRBD1 or TRBD2 (5 bases each). Germline assignment: CDR1 LGHNA and CDR2 YSLEER. This CDR3 has 16 amino acids. CDR3 bases: TGCGCCAGCAGTCAAGAGGGGACGGGCTACCAAGAGACCCAGTACCTC. It is translated as CASSQEGTGYQETQYL.

With respect to this clonotype: This likely comes from a read error, as the CDR3 has no conserved phenylalanine or tryptophan at its end. The DNA is left out, because the CDR3 cannot be placed on it with certainty; the CDR3 is given as TCRdb lists it. This rearrangement joins TRBV7-8 to TRBJ2-5; whether TRBD1, the table's D call, matches the DNA was not checked. The CDR3 extends over 15 residues, inclusive of both ends. The germline V gene encodes CDR1 SGHVS and CDR2 FQNEAQ. The CDR3 sequence is CANSLEGADRETQHY.

A word on this clonotype: One end of the junction is discordant with germline, which a read error may explain. The chain joins TRBV30 to TRBJ1-1, with D possibly being TRBD1 (5 bases). This CDR3 region has 13 residues. CDR1 is GTSNPN, CDR2 SVGIG, per germline (reference sequence). Here the CDR3 DNA reads TGTGCCTGGAACACCCAAGGGGACCCTGAAGCCTTCTTT. This gives the protein CAWNTQGDPEAFF.

The chain couples TRBV11-2 to TRBJ2-3; no definite D call. Trimming removed 1 base at V and 1 base at J, with 15 bases between. Germline values: CDR1 SGHAT, CDR2 FQNNGV. This CDR3 is 17 amino acids long. The CDR3: CASSLGIRREGTDTQYF. DNA for the CDR3: TGTGCCAGCAGCTTAGGGATTCGAAGGGAAGGCACAGATACGCAGTATTTT. The full variable domain, completed using reference TRBV11-2 and TRBJ2-3, is EAGVAQSPRYKIIEKRQSVAFWCNPISGHATLYWYQQILGQGPKLLIQFQNNGVVDDSQLPKDRFSAERLKGVDSTLKIQPAKLEDSAVYLCASSLGIRREGTDTQYFGPGTRLTVL.